The sequence of this T cell receptor (beta chain) was determined in a study of monozygotic twins with inflammatory bowel disease. TCRdb reprocessed the 5' RACE reads and stores each CDR3 protein as one record, lacking DNA. Its table lists approximately 400,000 distinct CDR3 sequences. An approximately 2.7 ml blood sample was drawn per donor. From germline, CDR1 is DFQATT and CDR2 SNEGSKA (reference sequence). The CDR3 is 15 residues long. Sequenced input: blood. This TCR came from a human donor with ulcerative colitis or Crohn's disease, or a healthy co-twin of an affected twin (not recorded which). The gene calls are TRBV20-1 and TRBJ2-3; lacking DNA, the TRBD1 call made by TCRdb goes unchecked. The CDR3 loop is CSAREGGGNTDTQYF.